The 14 T cell receptor beta chains reported below all come from one sample, sequenced in a study of T cell responses to AZD1222 COVID-19 vaccine. Only in-frame clones appear in the TCRdb table, and some are missing; sequencing was by immunoSEQ multiplex PCR. The repertoire consists of over 120,000 clones, with approximately 88% occurring once and the leading ten covering roughly 5.2%. The source was peripheral blood, collected 28 days after the second dose of the MenACWY control vaccine. The origin of the receptors is an adult who received the MenACWY meningococcal vaccine as a control.

The rearrangement uses TRBV7-9 and TRBJ1-5, with D perhaps TRBD1 (6 bases). The CDR3 sequence is 13 residues long. Trimming left V 5 bases short and J 6 bases short, with 11 bases between. Looked up from germline, CDR1 is SEHNR and CDR2 is FQNEAQ (reference sequence). The CDR3 loop is CASSETGSQPQHF. The CDR3 DNA sequence: TGTGCCAGCAGCGAAACAGGGTCTCAGCCCCAGCATTTT.

The chain joins TRBV7-2 to TRBJ1-1; the D gene is possibly TRBD1 (6 bases). This CDR3 has 12 residues. The germline gives CDR1 SGHTA, CDR2 FQGNSA. Trimming removed 2 bases at V and 11 bases at J, with 12 bases between. The CDR3 DNA reads as TGTGCCAGCAGCTTAATGGGGGGCGGGGCTTTCTTT. This codes for CASSLMGGGAFF. The complete variable domain, with remaining parts taken from reference TRBV7-2 and TRBJ1-1, reads GAGVSQSPSNKVTEKGKDVELRCDPISGHTALYWYRQSLGQGLEFLIYFQGNSAPDKSGLPSDRFSAERTGGSVSTLTIQRTQQEDSAVYLCASSLMGGGAFFGQGTRLTVV.

This chain uses TRBV4-2 with TRBJ2-1, with D possibly TRBD1 on 5 matching bases. Trimming left V 3 bases short and J 2 bases short, with 14 bases between. This CDR3 has 16 residues. Germline assignment: CDR1 LGHNA and CDR2 YNFKEQ. This CDR3 reads CASSQMDKLPYNEQFF. In nucleotides, the CDR3 is TGTGCCAGCAGCCAGATGGACAAGCTGCCCTACAATGAGCAGTTCTTC.

Only a few counts were recorded for this clone. The J gene is TRBJ1-6, the V gene TRBV15; possibly TRBD1 for D (6 bases). The ends were cut back, 5 bases at V and 6 bases at J, with 11 bases in the middle. Germline-derived CDR1 and CDR2 are LNHNV and YYDKDF (reference sequence). The CDR3 totals 14 residues. In DNA form, the CDR3 reads TGTGCCACCAGCGGACAGAAACTTAATTCACCCCTCCACTTT. Protein product: CATSGQKLNSPLHF.

The chain is built from TRBV5-8 and TRBJ2-7; D gene uncertain. V was pared by 4 bases and J by 5 bases, with 7 bases between. The CDR3 has 11 residues. CDR1 and CDR2 (germline): SGHTS, YDEGEE. CDR3 sequence: CASSPPHEQYF. As DNA, the CDR3 is TGTGCCAGCAGCCCTCCGCACGAGCAGTACTTC.

The chain couples TRBV4-1 to TRBJ2-4, with D perhaps assigned TRBD1 or TRBD2 (5 bases each). V was cut by 1 base and J by 16 bases, with 17 bases left in between. CDR1 MGHRA and CDR2 YSYEKL come from the germline V gene. There are 13 residues in the CDR3. Here the CDR3 reads CASSQVEGRAFYF. The CDR3 nucleotides read TGCGCCAGCAGCCAAGTCGAGGGCAGGGCTTTCTACTTC.

CDR3 nucleotide sequence: TGTGCCAGCTCCGTAGGGAGGAGGACCTACAATGAGCAGTTCTTC. Encoded protein: CASSVGRRTYNEQFF. This chain uses TRBV6-5 with TRBJ2-1; D is possibly TRBD2 (6 bases). The CDR3 is 15 amino acids. The V gene's germline CDR1 is MNHEY and CDR2 SVGAGI. V was clipped by 8 bases and J by 2 bases, with 16 bases between them.

This chain joins TRBV2 and TRBJ1-2; D perhaps matches TRBD1 (5 bases). The CDR3 is made up of 15 amino acids. Germline V gene sequence: CDR1 SNHLY, CDR2 FYNNEI. Trimming pared 5 bases from V and 0 bases from J, leaving 13 bases between. The CDR3 reads CASSFSGLANYGYTF. The CDR3 nucleotides are TGTGCCAGCAGTTTCTCAGGGTTAGCTAACTATGGCTACACCTTC.

The chain recombines TRBV18 with TRBJ2-5; TRBD1 or TRBD2 may be the D gene (6 bases each). V was clipped by 3 bases and J by 4 bases, with 15 bases between them. This CDR3 spans 15 amino acids. Germline lookup yields CDR1 KGHSH and CDR2 LQKENI. The DNA of the CDR3 is TGTGCCAGCTCACCGGCGGGACACCGTGGAGAGACCCAGTACTTC. Its protein product is CASSPAGHRGETQYF.

The chain has TRBV7-8 and TRBJ1-2, with 9 bases lining up with TRBD1. The CDR3 covers 14 residues. CDR1 is SGHVS and CDR2 is FQNEAQ in the germline V gene. V lost 5 bases, J lost 5 bases, and 6 bases stayed unmatched. CDR3 residues: CASSLRQGGYGYTF. DNA of the CDR3: TGTGCCAGCAGCCTTCGACAGGGGGGATATGGCTACACCTTC.

V usage is TRBV7-9 and J usage is TRBJ2-5, with D perhaps matching TRBD1 or TRBD2 (5 bases each). This CDR3 comprises 17 residues. V lost 1 base to trimming and J lost 2 bases, with 17 bases between them. Germline V lookup: CDR1 SEHNR, CDR2 FQNEAQ (reference sequence). CDR3: CASSLGAGTVRQETQYF. The DNA for the CDR3 is TGTGCCAGCAGCTTAGGGGCCGGGACGGTAAGACAAGAGACCCAGTACTTC.

The chain has TRBV30 and TRBJ1-4, with a tentative D call TRBD1 (5 bases). V was pared by 2 bases and J by 11 bases, with 15 bases between. Germline V CDR1 and CDR2: GTSNPN, SVGIG (reference sequence). This CDR3 has 13 residues. CDR3 nucleotides: TGTGCCTGGAGTTTACGGGGGGATGGGAAACTGTTTTTT. It is translated as CAWSLRGDGKLFF.

The chain uses TRBV5-5 and TRBJ2-7, with TRBD1 identical over 9 bases. CDR1 is SGHKS, CDR2 YYEKEE, per germline (reference sequence). The CDR3 covers 15 residues. Trimming cost V 3 bases and J 7 bases; bases outside gene matches: 11. The CDR3 loop reads CASSWTGVRLGEQYF. The CDR3 DNA is TGTGCCAGCAGCTGGACAGGGGTCCGCCTTGGGGAGCAGTACTTC.

The chain uses TRBV20-1 and TRBJ2-3; D is unresolved. Germline V gene lookup returns CDR1 DFQATT and CDR2 SNEGSKA (reference sequence). CDR3 length: 11 residues. The V and J ends lost 2 bases and 5 bases respectively, with 5 bases between them. CDR3 bases: TGCAGTGCTAGATACGGAGATACGCAGTATTTT. This codes for CSARYGDTQYF.